Listed here are 9 T cell receptor beta chains from one sample, sequenced in a study of regulatory T cells in long-lasting Graves disease. Libraries of TCR beta came from iRepertoire HTBI primers plus Arm-PCR of CDR3 regions. MiXCR, applied by TCRdb to the multiplex PCR reads, yields one record per CDR3 protein. Found here are roughly 420,000 distinct CDR3 sequences, roughly 15% of them singletons; the top ten hold about 23%. Indicated time point: newly diagnosed GD, antithyroid drugs for less than 3 months. The authors made the TCR library using RNA they extracted from PBMCs. These data are also associated with another study on T cells in Graves' hyperthyroidism and ophthalmopathy.

The sequenced sample was peripheral blood mononuclear cells (PBMCs), obtained at new diagnosis, from a patient treated with antithyroid drugs. The source is a young woman with Graves disease.

The genes are TRBV10-1 and TRBJ2-2, with 8 nucleotides matching TRBD2. The CDR3 has 16 amino acids. The ends lost 10 bases at V and 5 bases at J; junction bases unmatched: 15. Germline CDR1 reads WNHNN; CDR2 reads SYGVQD (reference sequence). The CDR3 here is CAKNGTGLAGTGELFF. CDR3 in DNA: TGCGCCAAAAACGGAACGGGGTTAGCGGGAACCGGGGAGCTGTTTTTT.

This clonotype was observed a single time. The chain uses TRBV19 and TRBJ1-5, with unresolved D. V lost 2 bases and J 4 bases, leaving 15 bases between the germline ends. This CDR3 spans 16 amino acids. Germline V gives CDR1 LNHDA, CDR2 SQIVND (reference sequence). The CDR3 sequence: CASSIPAFGSNQPQHF. CDR3 sequence (DNA): TGTGCCAGTAGTATACCCGCTTTTGGTTCAAATCAGCCCCAGCATTTT. The full variable domain, in which reference TRBV19 and TRBJ1-5 provide the parts outside the CDR3, is DGGITQSPKYLFRKEGQNVTLSCEQNLNHDAMYWYRQDPGQGLRLIYYSQIVNDFQKGDIAEGYSVSREKKESFPLTVTSAQKNPTAFYLCASSIPAFGSNQPQHFGDGTRLSIL.

The V call is TRBV20-1, the J call TRBJ2-1; D call uncertain. Trimming removed 7 bases at V and 5 bases at J, with 9 bases between. Germline V CDR1 and CDR2: DFQATT, SNEGSKA (reference sequence). This CDR3 has 11 residues. This CDR3 is CSVARHNEQFF. The CDR3, as DNA: TGCAGTGTCGCACGCCACAATGAGCAGTTCTTC.

In DNA form, the CDR3 reads TGTGCCAGCAGCTTGGCGAAGGGGTTTTCAGCTGAGCAGTTCTTC. Translated, it gives CASSLAKGFSAEQFF. The rearrangement joins TRBV7-2 to TRBJ2-1; a weak D match, TRBD1 (5 bases). The V gene's germline CDR1 is SGHTA and CDR2 FQGNSA. The CDR3 contains 15 residues. V lost 3 bases and J 9 bases, leaving 18 bases between the germline ends.

This rearrangement joins TRBV27 to TRBJ1-6, with a weak D call TRBD1 (6 bases). Germline V CDR1 and CDR2: MNHEY, SMNVEV (reference sequence). V gave up 5 bases and J gave up 7 bases, with 18 bases separating them. The CDR3 has 16 amino acids. CDR3 sequence: CASSPTTGLLNSPLHF. The DNA of the CDR3 is TGTGCCAGCAGTCCCACTACAGGGCTTTTAAATTCACCCCTCCACTTT.

The chain joins TRBV12-3 or TRBV12-4 to TRBJ2-7; 8 bases align to TRBD2. The CDR3 sequence is 15 residues long. Trimming removed 7 bases from V and 4 bases from J; junction bases left unmatched: 12. CDR3 coding DNA: TGTGCCAGCACCTTCGGAGCGGGAGCTGAGTACGAGCAGTACTTC. As protein: CASTFGAGAEYEQYF.

This clonotype was counted at least ten times. The CDR3: CSARPPVLPYEQYF. The CDR3 bases are TGCAGTGCCCGCCCACCAGTGCTCCCCTACGAGCAGTACTTC. V gene TRBV20-1 combines with J gene TRBJ2-7; D gene uncertain. Looked up from germline, CDR1 is DFQATT and CDR2 is SNEGSKA (reference sequence). V lost 6 bases and J lost 2, with 17 bases in between. The CDR3 runs to 14 residues.

This clonotype was recorded at least ten times. The junction shows a germline mismatch at one end, possibly a read error. The chain employs TRBV6-2 or TRBV6-3 and TRBJ1-1, with 10 bases aligning to TRBD1. Per germline, CDR1 MNHEY and CDR2 SVGEGT. The CDR3 has 14 amino acids. The CDR3: CASSGQGVKTEAFF. The CDR3, as DNA: TGTGCCAGCAGTGGACAGGGGGTGAAAACTGAAGCTTTCTTT.

In its sample, this clonotype was seen many times. The chain uses TRBV25-1 and TRBJ1-2; D perhaps matches TRBD1 (5 bases). This CDR3 is built from 15 residues. Germline-derived CDR1 and CDR2 are MGHDK and SYGVNS. Trimming removed 4 bases at V and 4 bases at J, with 16 bases between. The CDR3 region is CASSARVSDSYGYTF. The CDR3 nucleotides read TGTGCCAGCAGTGCCAGGGTTTCGGATAGCTATGGCTACACCTTC.